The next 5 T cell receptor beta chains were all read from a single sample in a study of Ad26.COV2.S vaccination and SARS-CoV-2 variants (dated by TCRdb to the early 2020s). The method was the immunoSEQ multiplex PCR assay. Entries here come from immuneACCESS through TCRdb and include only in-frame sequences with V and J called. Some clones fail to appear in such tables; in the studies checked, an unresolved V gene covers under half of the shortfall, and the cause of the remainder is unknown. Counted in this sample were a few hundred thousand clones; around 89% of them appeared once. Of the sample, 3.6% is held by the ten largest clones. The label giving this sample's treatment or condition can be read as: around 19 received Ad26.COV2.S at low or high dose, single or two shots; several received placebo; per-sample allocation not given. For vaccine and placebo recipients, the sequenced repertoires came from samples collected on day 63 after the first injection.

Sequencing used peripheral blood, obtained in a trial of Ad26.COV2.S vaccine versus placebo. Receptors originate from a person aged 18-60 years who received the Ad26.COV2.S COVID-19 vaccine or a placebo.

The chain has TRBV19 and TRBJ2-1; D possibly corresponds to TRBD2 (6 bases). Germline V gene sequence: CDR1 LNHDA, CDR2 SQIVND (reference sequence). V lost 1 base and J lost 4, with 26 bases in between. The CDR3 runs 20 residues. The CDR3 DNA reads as TGTGCCAGTAGTATAGGATTCGGTGGTCTGGCGGGGCAAGATTACAATGAGCAGTTCTTC. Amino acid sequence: CASSIGFGGLAGQDYNEQFF. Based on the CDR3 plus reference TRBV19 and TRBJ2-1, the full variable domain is DGGITQSPKYLFRKEGQNVTLSCEQNLNHDAMYWYRQDPGQGLRLIYYSQIVNDFQKGDIAEGYSVSREKKESFPLTVTSAQKNPTAFYLCASSIGFGGLAGQDYNEQFFGPGTRLTVL.

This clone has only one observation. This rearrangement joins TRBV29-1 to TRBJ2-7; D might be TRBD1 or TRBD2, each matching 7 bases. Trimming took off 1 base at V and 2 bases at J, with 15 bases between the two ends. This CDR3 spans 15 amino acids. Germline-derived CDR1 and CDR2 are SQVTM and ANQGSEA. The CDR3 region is CSVEVGGDSPYEQYF. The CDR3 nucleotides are TGCAGCGTTGAAGTGGGGGGGGACAGCCCCTACGAGCAGTACTTC.

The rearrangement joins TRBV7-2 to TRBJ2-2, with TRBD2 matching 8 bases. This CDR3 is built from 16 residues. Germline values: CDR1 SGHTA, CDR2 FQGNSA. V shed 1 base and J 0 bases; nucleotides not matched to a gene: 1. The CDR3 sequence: CASSLELAANTGELFF. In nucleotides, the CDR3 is TGTGCCAGCAGCTTAGAACTAGCGGCGAACACCGGGGAGCTGTTTTTT.

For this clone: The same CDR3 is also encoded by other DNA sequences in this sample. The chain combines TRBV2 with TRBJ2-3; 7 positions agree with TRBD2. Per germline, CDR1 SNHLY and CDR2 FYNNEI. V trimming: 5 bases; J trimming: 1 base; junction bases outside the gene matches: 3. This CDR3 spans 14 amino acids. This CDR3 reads CASSLTSGTDTQYF. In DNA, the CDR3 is TGTGCCAGCAGTCTTACTAGCGGCACAGATACGCAGTATTTT.

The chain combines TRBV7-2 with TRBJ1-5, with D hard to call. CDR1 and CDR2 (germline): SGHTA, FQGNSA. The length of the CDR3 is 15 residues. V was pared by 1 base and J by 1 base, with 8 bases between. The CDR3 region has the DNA TGTGCCAGCAGCTTAGTATCTGTGAGCAATCAGCCCCAGCATTTT. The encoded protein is CASSLVSVSNQPQHF.